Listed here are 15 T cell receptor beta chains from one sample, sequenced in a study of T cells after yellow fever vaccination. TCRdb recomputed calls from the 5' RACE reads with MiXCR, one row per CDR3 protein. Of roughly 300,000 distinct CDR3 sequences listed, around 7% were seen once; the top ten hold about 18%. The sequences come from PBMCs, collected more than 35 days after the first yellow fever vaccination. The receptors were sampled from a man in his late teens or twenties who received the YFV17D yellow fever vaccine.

The CDR3 nucleotides are TGTGCCAGCATCCAACGGAGGGGCACTAGCACAGATACGCAGTATTTT. Its translation: CASIQRRGTSTDTQYF. The genes are TRBV7-9 and TRBJ2-3; tentative D call: TRBD2 (6 bases). The CDR3 sequence is 16 residues long. V shed 7 bases and J shed 0 bases, with 17 bases lying between them. Germline V gene data show CDR1 as SEHNR and CDR2 as FQNEAQ (reference sequence).

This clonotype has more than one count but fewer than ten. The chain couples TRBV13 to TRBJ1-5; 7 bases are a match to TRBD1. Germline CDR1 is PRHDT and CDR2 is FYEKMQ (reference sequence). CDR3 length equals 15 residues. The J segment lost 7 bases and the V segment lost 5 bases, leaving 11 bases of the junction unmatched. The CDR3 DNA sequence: TGTGCCAGCAGCGAGTCCGGGACAGAGGGACAGCCCCAGCATTTT. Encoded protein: CASSESGTEGQPQHF.

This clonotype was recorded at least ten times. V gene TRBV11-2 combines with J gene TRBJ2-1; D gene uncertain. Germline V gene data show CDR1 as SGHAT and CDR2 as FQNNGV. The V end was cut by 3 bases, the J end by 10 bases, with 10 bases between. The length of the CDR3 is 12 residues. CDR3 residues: CASSFKGREQFF. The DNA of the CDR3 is TGTGCCAGCAGCTTTAAGGGCAGAGAGCAGTTCTTC.

In DNA form, the CDR3 reads TGTGCCAGCAGCCCAGGGGGGTCGGCGACCTTCCGACAGGGTTACGAGACCCAGTACTTC. Protein: CASSPGGSATFRQGYETQYF. This chain connects TRBV7-6 to TRBJ2-5, with D perhaps matching TRBD1 (7 bases). CDR3 length: 20 amino acids. Germline CDR1 reads SGHVS; CDR2 reads FNYEAQ. V dropped 5 bases and J dropped 5 bases, with 33 bases sitting between them.

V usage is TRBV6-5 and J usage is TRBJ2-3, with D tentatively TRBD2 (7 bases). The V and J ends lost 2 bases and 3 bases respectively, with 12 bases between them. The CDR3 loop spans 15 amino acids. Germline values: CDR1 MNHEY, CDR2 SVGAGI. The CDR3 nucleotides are TGTGCCAGCAGTTACCGGGGGGCCGGGACAGATACGCAGTATTTT. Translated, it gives CASSYRGAGTDTQYF.

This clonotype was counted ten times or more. CDR3 sequence reads: CASTTGTGGLVEQYF. Written as DNA, the CDR3 is TGTGCCAGCACCACCGGGACAGGGGGCTTAGTCGAGCAGTACTTC. The V and J genes are TRBV6-2 or TRBV6-3 and TRBJ2-7; TRBD1 matches at 12 bases. Germline values: CDR1 MNHEY, CDR2 SVGEGT. V gave up 7 bases and J gave up 6 bases; unmatched junction bases: 10. The CDR3 length is 15 residues.

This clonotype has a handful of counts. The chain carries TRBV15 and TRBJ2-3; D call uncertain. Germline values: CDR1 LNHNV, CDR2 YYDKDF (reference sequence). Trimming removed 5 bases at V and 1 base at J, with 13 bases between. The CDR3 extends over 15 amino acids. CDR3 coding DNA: TGTGCCACCAGCCCCCTAAGTCTGGGCACAGATACGCAGTATTTT. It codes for CATSPLSLGTDTQYF.

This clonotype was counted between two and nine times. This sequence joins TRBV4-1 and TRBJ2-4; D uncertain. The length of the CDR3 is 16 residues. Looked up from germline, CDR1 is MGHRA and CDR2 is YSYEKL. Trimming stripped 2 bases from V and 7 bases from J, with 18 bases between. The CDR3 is CASSQIPRPFGNIQYF. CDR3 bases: TGCGCCAGCAGCCAAATACCCCGCCCATTTGGGAACATTCAGTACTTC.

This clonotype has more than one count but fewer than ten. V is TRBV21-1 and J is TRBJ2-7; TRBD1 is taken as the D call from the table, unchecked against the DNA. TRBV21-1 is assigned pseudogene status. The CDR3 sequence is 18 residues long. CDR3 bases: TGTGCCAGCAGCAAAGGGGGGGGGGTCCCCCTTCGGTACTACGAGCAGTACGTC. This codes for CASSKGGGVPLRYYEQYV.

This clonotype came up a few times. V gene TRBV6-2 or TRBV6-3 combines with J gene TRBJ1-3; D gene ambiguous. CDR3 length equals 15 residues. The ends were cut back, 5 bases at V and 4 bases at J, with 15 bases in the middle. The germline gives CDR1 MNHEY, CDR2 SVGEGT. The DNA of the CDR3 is TGTGCCAGCAGTGTGGGCAGCTCTACAGGAAACACCATATATTTT. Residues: CASSVGSSTGNTIYF.

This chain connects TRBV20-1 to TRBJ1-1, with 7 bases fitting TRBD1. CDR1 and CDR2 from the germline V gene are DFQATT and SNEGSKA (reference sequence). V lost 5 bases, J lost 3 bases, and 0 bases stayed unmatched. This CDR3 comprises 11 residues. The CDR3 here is CSAGQDTEAFF. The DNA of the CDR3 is TGCAGTGCTGGACAGGACACTGAAGCTTTCTTT.

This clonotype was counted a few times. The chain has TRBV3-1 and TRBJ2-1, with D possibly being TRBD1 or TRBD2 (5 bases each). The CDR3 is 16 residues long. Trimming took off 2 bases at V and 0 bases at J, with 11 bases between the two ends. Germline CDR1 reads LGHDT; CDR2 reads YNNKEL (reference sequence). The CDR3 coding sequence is TGTGCCAGCAGCCAAAGGGACCCAAGCTCCTACAATGAGCAGTTCTTC. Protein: CASSQRDPSSYNEQFF.

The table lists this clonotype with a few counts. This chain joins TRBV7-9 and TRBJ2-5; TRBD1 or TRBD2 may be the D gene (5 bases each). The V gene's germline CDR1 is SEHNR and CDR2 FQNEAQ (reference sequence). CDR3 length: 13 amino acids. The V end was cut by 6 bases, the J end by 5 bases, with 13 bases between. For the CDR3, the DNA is TGTGCCAGCAGTCGATTTGGGGGTGAGACCCAGTACTTC. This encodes CASSRFGGETQYF.

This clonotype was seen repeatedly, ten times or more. The CDR3 nucleotides read TGTGCCAGCAGTTTTATAGGGGGGTCAGCTTTCTTT. Its protein is CASSFIGGSAFF. The chain links TRBV27 to TRBJ1-1; D may be TRBD1 (6 bases). Trimming pared 3 bases from V and 10 bases from J, leaving 12 bases between. The CDR3 has 12 residues. Germline CDR1 reads MNHEY; CDR2 reads SMNVEV (reference sequence).

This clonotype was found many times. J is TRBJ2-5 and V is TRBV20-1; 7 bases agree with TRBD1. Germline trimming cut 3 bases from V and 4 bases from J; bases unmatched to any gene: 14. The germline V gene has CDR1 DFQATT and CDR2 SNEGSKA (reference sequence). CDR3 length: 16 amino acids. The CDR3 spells CSASKARGTAVETQYF. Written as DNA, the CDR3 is TGCAGTGCTAGTAAGGCCCGAGGGACAGCAGTAGAGACCCAGTACTTC.